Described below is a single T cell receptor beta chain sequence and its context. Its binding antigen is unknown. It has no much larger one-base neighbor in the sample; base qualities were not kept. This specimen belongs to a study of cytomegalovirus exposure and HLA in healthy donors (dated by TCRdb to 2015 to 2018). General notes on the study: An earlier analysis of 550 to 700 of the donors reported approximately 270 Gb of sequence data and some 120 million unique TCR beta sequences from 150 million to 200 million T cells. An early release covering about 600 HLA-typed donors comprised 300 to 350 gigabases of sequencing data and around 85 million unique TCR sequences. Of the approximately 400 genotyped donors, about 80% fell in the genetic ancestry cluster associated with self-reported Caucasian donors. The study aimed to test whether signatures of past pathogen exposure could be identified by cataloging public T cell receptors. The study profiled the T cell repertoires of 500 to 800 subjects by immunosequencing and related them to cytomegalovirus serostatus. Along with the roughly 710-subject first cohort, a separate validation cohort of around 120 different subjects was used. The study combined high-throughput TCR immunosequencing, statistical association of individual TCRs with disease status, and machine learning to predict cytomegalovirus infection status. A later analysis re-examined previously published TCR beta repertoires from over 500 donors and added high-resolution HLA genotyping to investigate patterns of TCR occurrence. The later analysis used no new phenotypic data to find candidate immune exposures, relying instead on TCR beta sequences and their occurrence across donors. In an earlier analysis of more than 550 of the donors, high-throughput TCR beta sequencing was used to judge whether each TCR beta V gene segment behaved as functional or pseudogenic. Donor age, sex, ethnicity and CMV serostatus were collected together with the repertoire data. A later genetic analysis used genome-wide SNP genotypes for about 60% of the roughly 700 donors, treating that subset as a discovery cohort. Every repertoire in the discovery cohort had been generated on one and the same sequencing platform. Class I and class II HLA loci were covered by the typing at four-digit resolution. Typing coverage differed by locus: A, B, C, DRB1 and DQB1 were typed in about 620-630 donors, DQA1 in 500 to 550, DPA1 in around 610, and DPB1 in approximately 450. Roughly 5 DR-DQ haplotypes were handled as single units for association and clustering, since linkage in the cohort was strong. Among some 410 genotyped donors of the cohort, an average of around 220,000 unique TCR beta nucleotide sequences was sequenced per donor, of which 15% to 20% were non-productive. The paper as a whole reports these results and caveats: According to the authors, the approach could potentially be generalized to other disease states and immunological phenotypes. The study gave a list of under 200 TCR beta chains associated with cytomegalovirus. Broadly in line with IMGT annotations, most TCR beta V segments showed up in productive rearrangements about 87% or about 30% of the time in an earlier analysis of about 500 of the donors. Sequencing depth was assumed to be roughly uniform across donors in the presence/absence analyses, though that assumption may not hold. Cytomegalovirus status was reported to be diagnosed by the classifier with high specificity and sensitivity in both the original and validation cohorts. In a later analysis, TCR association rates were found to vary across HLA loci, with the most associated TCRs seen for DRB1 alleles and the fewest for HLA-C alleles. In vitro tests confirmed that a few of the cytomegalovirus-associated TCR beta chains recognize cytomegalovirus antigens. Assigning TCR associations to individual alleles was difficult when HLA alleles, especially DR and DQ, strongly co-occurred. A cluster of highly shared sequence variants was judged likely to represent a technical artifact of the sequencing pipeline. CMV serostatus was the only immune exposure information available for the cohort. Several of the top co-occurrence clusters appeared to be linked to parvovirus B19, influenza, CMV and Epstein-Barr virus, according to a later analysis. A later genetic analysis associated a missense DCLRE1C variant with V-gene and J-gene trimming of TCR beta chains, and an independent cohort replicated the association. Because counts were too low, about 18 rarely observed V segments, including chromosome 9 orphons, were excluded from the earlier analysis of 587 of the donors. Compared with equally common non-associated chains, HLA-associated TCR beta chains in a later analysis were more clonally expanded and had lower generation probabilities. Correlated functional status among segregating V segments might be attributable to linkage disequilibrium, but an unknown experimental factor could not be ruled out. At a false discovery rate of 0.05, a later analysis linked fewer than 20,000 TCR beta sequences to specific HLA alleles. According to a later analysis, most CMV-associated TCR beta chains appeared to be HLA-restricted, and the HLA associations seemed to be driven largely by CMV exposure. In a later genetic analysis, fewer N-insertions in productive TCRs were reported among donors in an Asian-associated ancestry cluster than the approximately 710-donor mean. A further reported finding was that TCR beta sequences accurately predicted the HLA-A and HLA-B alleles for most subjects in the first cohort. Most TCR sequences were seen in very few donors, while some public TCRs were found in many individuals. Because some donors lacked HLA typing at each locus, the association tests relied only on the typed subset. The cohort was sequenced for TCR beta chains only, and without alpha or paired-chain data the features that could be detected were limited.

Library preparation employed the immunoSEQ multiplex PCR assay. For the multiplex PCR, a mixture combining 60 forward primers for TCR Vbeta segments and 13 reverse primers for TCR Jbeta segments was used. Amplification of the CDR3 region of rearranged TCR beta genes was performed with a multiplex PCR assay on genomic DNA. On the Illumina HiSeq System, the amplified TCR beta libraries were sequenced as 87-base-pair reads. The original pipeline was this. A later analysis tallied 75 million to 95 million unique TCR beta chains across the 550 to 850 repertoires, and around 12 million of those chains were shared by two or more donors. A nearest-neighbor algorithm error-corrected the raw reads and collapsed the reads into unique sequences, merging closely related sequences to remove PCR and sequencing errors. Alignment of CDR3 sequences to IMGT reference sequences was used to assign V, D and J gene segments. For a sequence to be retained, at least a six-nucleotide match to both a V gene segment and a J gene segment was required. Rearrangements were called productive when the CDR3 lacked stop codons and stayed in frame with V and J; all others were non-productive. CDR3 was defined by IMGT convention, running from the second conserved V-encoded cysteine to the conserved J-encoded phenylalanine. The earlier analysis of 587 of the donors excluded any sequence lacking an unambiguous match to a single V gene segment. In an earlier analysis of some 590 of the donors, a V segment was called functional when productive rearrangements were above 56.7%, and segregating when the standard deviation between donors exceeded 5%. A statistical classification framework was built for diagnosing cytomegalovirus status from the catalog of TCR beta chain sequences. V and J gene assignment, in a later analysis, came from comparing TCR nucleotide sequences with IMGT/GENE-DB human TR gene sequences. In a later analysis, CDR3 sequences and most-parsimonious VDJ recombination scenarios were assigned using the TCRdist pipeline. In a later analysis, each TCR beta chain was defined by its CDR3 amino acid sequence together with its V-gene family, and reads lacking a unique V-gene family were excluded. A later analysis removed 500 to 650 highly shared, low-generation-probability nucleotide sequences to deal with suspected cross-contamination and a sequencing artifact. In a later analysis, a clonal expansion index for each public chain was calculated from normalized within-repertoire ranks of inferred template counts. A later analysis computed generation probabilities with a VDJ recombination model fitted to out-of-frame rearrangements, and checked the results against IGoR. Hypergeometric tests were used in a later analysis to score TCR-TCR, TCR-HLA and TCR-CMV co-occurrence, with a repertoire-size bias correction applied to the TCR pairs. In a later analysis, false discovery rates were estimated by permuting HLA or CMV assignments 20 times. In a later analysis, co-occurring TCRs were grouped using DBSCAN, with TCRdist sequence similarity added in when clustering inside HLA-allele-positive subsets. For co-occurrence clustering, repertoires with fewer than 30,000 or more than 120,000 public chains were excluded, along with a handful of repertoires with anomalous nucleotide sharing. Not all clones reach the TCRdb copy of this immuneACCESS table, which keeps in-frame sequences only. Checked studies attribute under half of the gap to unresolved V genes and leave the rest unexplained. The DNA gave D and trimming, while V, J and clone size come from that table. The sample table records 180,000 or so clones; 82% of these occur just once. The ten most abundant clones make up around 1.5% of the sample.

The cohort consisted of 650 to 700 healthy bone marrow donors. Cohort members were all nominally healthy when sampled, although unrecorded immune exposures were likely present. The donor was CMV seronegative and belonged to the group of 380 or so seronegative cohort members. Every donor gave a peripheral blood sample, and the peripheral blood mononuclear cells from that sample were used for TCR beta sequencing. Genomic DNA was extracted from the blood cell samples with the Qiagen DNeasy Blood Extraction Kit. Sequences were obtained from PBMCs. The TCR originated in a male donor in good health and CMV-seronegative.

The CDR3 protein: CASTLGGHLSGNTIYF. The sequence in DNA is TGTGCCAGCACCCTTGGGGGACACCTCTCTGGAAACACCATATATTTT. The sequence links TRBV28 to TRBJ1-3; matching of 6 bases hints at TRBD1 as the D gene. For CDR1 and CDR2, the germline V gene lists MDHEN and SYDVKM. There are 16 amino acids in the CDR3, from cysteine to phenylalanine inclusive. CDR3 DNA only is kept here, 48 bases in frame from base 1. Between the V and J ends, shortened by 7 bases and 0 bases respectively, the junction contains 16 bases.